This T cell receptor (beta chain) was recovered during a study of molecular identifiers for immune sequencing clone quantification. For bulk TCR libraries, previously described methods and listed TCR primers were used. TCRdb reprocessed the PCR reads via MiXCR and lists one record per CDR3 protein. The table has over 600,000 distinct CDR3 sequences, just under 20% seen once. This clonotype came up many times. Its specificity is not known. CDR3 length equals 13 residues. Between the trimmed V and J ends, which lost 5 bases and 1 base, there was a span of 3 bases. Germline V gives CDR1 MNHEY, CDR2 SVGEGT. Researchers sorted naive CD8 T cells as cells that were CD8+CD4-CCR7+CD45RA+. Study-wide results and limits: Over 97% of effector molecules, yet under 1% of naive-cell molecules, were held by clones above 20 RNA copies. Highly expanded clone sizes could be underestimated through barcode sharing by identical TCR molecules.

The sequence was obtained from a human donor in good health. Some libraries in this study had Jurkat cell RNA spiked in. V usage is TRBV6-2 or TRBV6-3 and J usage is TRBJ2-6; D is unresolved. The material sequenced was naive CD8+ T cells from blood, with Jurkat cell RNA spiked in. The sample's subset: FACS-sorted CD8+CD4-CCR7+CD45RA+ naive T cells. The DNA for the CDR3 is TGTGCCAGCAGTGGGTCTGGGGCCAACGTCCTGACTTTC. This sequence encodes CASSGSGANVLTF.